Shown below are 15 T cell receptor beta chains from a single sample sequenced in a study of blood T cell repertoires in COVID-19. The assay was immunoSEQ multiplex PCR, and TCRdb's table has in-frame clones only and misses some. The top ten clones hold approximately 4.3% of a sample with under 150,000 clones, approximately 90% of them seen once. Sequencing was performed on peripheral blood. Receptors were obtained from a woman between 50 and 59 years old with acute or convalescent COVID-19.

The chain links TRBV5-6 to TRBJ1-2; D gene ambiguous. The CDR3 loop spans 14 amino acids. The germline V gene has CDR1 SGHDT and CDR2 YYEEEE. The ends were cut back, 1 base at V and 4 bases at J, with 11 bases in the middle. The CDR3 here is CASSLPRGSYGYTF. The CDR3, as DNA: TGTGCCAGCAGCTTGCCTCGGGGATCCTATGGCTACACCTTC.

The rearrangement joins TRBV10-1 to TRBJ2-5, with TRBD1 matching over 9 bases. V lost 6 bases, J lost 3 bases, and 5 bases stayed unmatched. The CDR3 contains 14 residues. Germline-derived CDR1 and CDR2 are WNHNN and SYGVQD (reference sequence). The CDR3 region is CASSGTGTEETQYF. The CDR3 bases are TGCGCCAGCAGCGGGACAGGGACGGAAGAGACCCAGTACTTC.

V usage is TRBV5-1 and J usage is TRBJ2-7; 10 bases line up with TRBD1. The length of the CDR3 is 14 residues. The germline CDR1 and CDR2 sequences are SGHRS and YFSETQ. V was pared by 3 bases and J by 4 bases, with 4 bases of the junction left unmatched. For the CDR3, the DNA is TGCGCCAGCAGCTCGGGGACAGGGGAGTACGAGCAGTACTTC. Translation: CASSSGTGEYEQYF.

This chain links TRBV12-3 or TRBV12-4 with TRBJ1-5; tentatively, D is TRBD1 (5 bases). This CDR3 has 13 amino acids. V dropped 6 bases and J dropped 1 base, with 7 bases sitting between them. This CDR3 reads CASREGSNQPQHF. The CDR3 region has the DNA TGTGCCAGCAGGGAGGGGAGCAATCAGCCCCAGCATTTT.

The chain's CDR3 is CASNPGHMKQPQHF. The DNA for the CDR3 is TGTGCCAGCAATCCGGGACACATGAAGCAGCCCCAGCATTTT. The chain employs TRBV6-5 and TRBJ1-5; D is possibly TRBD1 (6 bases). The CDR3 consists of 14 residues. The V and J ends lost 7 bases and 7 bases respectively, with 17 bases between them. CDR1 and CDR2 from the germline V gene are MNHEY and SVGAGI.

The CDR3 is CATFGTSNQPQHF. The DNA of the CDR3 is TGTGCCACCTTTGGGACAAGCAATCAGCCCCAGCATTTT. The V gene is TRBV19, the J gene TRBJ1-5; weak D call: TRBD1 (6 bases). Germline V gene sequence: CDR1 LNHDA, CDR2 SQIVND (reference sequence). Trimming removed 10 bases from V and 1 base from J, with 11 bases in between. The CDR3 runs to 13 residues.

The chain carries TRBV3-1 (or the pseudogene TRBV3-2) and TRBJ2-2, with 10 nucleotides matching TRBD2. CDR1 is LGHDT and CDR2 is YNNKEL in the germline V gene (reference sequence). V trimming: 1 base; J trimming: 7 bases; junction bases outside the gene matches: 6. The CDR3 loop spans 16 amino acids. The CDR3 is CASSQGPSGSSGELFF. Here the CDR3 DNA reads TGTGCCAGCAGCCAAGGTCCTAGCGGGAGTAGCGGGGAGCTGTTTTTT.

In nucleotides, the CDR3 is TGTGCCAGCAGTCCGCACAGTCATCAGCCCCAGCATTTT. Residues: CASSPHSHQPQHF. The V gene is TRBV12-3 or TRBV12-4, the J gene TRBJ1-5, with D unresolved. Deletions cut 5 bases from V and 5 bases from J, with 10 bases between. There are 13 residues in the CDR3.

This clone was detected only once. This chain uses TRBV27 with TRBJ2-3; the match to TRBD2 covers 10 bases. Germline lookup yields CDR1 MNHEY and CDR2 SMNVEV (reference sequence). V lost 5 bases, J lost 0 bases, and 5 bases stayed unmatched. The CDR3 has 16 amino acids. CDR3 amino acids: CASSPTTSGSTDTQYF. As DNA, the CDR3 is TGTGCCAGCAGTCCCACGACTAGCGGGAGCACAGATACGCAGTATTTT.

V and J are TRBV5-1 and TRBJ2-7, with 7 bases lining up with TRBD1. This CDR3 is built from 14 residues. CDR1 and CDR2 from the germline V gene are SGHRS and YFSETQ. The J segment lost 7 bases and the V segment lost 3 bases, leaving 10 bases of the junction unmatched. The CDR3 sequence is CASSWEQGILEQYF. As DNA, the CDR3 is TGCGCCAGCAGCTGGGAACAGGGGATACTAGAGCAGTACTTC.

The rearrangement uses TRBV6-6 and TRBJ1-5, with D maybe TRBD1 (6 bases). Trimming cost V 5 bases and J 2 bases, with 16 bases left between them. Germline V gene sequence: CDR1 MNHNY, CDR2 SVGAGI (reference sequence). This CDR3 spans 16 amino acids. The CDR3 reads CASSLIQTGGNQPQHF. The CDR3 DNA reads as TGTGCCAGCAGTCTAATACAGACAGGAGGCAATCAGCCCCAGCATTTT.

This clone has just a few counts. The chain carries TRBV18 and TRBJ1-3; no clear D. Trimming left V 4 bases short and J 0 bases short, with 10 bases between. The germline V gene encodes CDR1 KGHSH and CDR2 LQKENI. There are 15 residues in the CDR3. CDR3 sequence reads: CASSRQDYSGNTIYF. The CDR3 DNA reads as TGTGCCAGCTCACGCCAGGATTACTCTGGAAACACCATATATTTT.

The genes are TRBV6-2 or TRBV6-3 and TRBJ2-7; D is ambiguous. Trimming stripped 1 base from V and 1 base from J, with 11 bases between. This CDR3 comprises 15 residues. Germline lookup yields CDR1 MNHEY and CDR2 SVGEGT. CDR3 residues: CASSYLAGKSYEQYF. CDR3 coding DNA: TGTGCCAGCAGTTACTTGGCAGGAAAATCCTACGAGCAGTACTTC.

The chain combines TRBV27 with TRBJ2-1, with TRBD2 matching 8 bases. The CDR3 has 20 amino acids. With V trimmed by 4 bases and J by 4 bases, 21 bases remained unmatched. Germline lookup yields CDR1 MNHEY and CDR2 SMNVEV (reference sequence). The CDR3 sequence is CASSSHRGGGDAPRYNEQFF. In DNA form, the CDR3 reads TGTGCCAGCAGTTCCCACCGGGGGGGAGGGGACGCTCCGCGATACAATGAGCAGTTCTTC.

This clone has just one count. The genes are TRBV24-1 and TRBJ2-1; TRBD1 aligns across 9 bases. With 6 bases clipped from V and 10 bases from J, the junction kept 3 bases outside the gene matches. CDR3 size: 12 residues. Germline V CDR1 and CDR2: KGHDR, SFDVKD. This CDR3 is CATSTGTGEQFF. The CDR3 nucleotides read TGTGCCACCAGTACCGGGACAGGGGAGCAGTTCTTC.